These T cell receptor beta chains were read from a single sample in a study of blood T cells in healthy people across ages. TCRdb processed the 5' RACE reads anew with MiXCR; each CDR3 protein has one entry. The table includes around 780,000 distinct CDR3 sequences, 20% to 30% detected once. Separately, the same data were catalogued under a study of T cells of mothers and their children.

Sequencing input: blood. The source of these receptors is a boy aged 5-17 years in good health. Both conserved end residues are part of each CDR3. A D gene is named only where the DNA matches it firmly. Some rows mark clone size as missing; the rest say once, few, many or name a class of expanded clone.

cdr3_aa | cdr3_nt | clone_size | j_call | d_call | v_call
CASSEAIVFGTSGASSYEQYF | TGTGCCAGCAGTGAAGCGATCGTGTTCGGGACTAGCGGGGCGTCCTCCTACGAGCAGTACTTC | NA | TRBJ2-7 | TRBD2 | TRBV6-1
CASSQVSPDEQYF | TGTGCCAGCAGCCAAGTAAGCCCGGACGAGCAGTACTTC | NA | TRBJ2-7 | NA | TRBV14
CASRTRQGMNTEAFF | TGTGCCAGCAGAACCCGACAGGGGATGAACACTGAAGCTTTCTTT | once | TRBJ1-1 | TRBD1 | TRBV7-9
CSAAGETQQFF | TGCAGTGCTGCCGGGGAGACTCAGCAGTTCTTC | NA | TRBJ2-1 | NA | TRBV20-1
CASSQSPAGRADTQYF | TGTGCCAGCAGCCAATCCCCAGCAGGGCGCGCAGATACGCAGTATTTT | NA | TRBJ2-3 | NA | TRBV3-1
CASSLLQGEDTQYF | TGTGCCAGCAGTTTATTGCAGGGGGAAGATACGCAGTATTTT | few | TRBJ2-3 | TRBD1 | TRBV28
CASSYRGGTEAFF | TGTGCCAGCAGTTACAGGGGGGGAACTGAAGCTTTCTTT | NA | TRBJ1-1 | NA | TRBV6-5
CASSPGTSIYNEQFF | TGTGCCAGCAGTCCCGGGACTAGTATCTACAATGAGCAGTTCTTC | NA | TRBJ2-1 | TRBD2 | TRBV6-5
CSARNALSLNEQFF | TGCAGTGCTAGAAACGCACTAAGCCTCAATGAGCAGTTCTTC | few | TRBJ2-1 | NA | TRBV20-1
CASSLTASNYGYTF | TGCGCCAGCAGCTTGACGGCCTCTAACTATGGCTACACCTTC | few | TRBJ1-2 | NA | TRBV5-1
CASSAPADNGNGYTF | TGTGCCTCGTCCGCGCCAGCAGATAATGGGAATGGCTACACCTTC | NA | TRBJ1-2 | NA | TRBV28
CASSLSFRTRAHEQFF | TGTGCCAGCAGTTTATCATTCCGCACTAGGGCTCATGAGCAGTTCTTC | few | TRBJ2-1 | NA | TRBV12-3/TRBV12-4
CASSSRTSGGPTDTQYF | TGTGCCAGCAGCAGCCGGACTAGCGGGGGACCCACAGATACGCAGTATTTT | NA | TRBJ2-3 | TRBD2 | TRBV9
CASSPLPASGENTGELFF | TGTGCCAGCAGCCCCTTGCCCGCTAGCGGGGAGAACACCGGGGAGCTGTTTTTT | NA | TRBJ2-2 | TRBD2 | TRBV7-6
CASSSGTLEQYF | TGCGCCAGCAGCTCCGGGACTCTCGAGCAGTACTTC | NA | TRBJ2-7 | NA | TRBV10-1
CASSQNGQGAYGYTF | TGTGCCAGCAGCCAAAACGGGCAGGGGGCCTATGGCTACACCTTC | NA | TRBJ1-2 | TRBD1 | TRBV3-1
CASSVVGAYTEAFF | TGTGCCAGCAGTGTCGTGGGGGCCTACACTGAAGCTTTCTTT | few | TRBJ1-1 | NA | TRBV27
CASSQVGNNYGYTF | TGTGCCAGCAGCCAAGTTGGAAATAACTATGGCTACACCTTC | few | TRBJ1-2 | NA | TRBV3-1
CSARGGGPYGYTF | TGCAGTGCTAGGGGTGGGGGGCCCTATGGCTACACCTTC | NA | TRBJ1-2 | NA | TRBV20-1
CASSRVGLALNQPQHF | TGTGCCAGCAGCAGAGTGGGCCTTGCCCTTAATCAGCCCCAGCATTTT | NA | TRBJ1-5 | NA | TRBV7-2
CASSLGYGNTEAFF | TGCGCCAGCAGCTTGGGTTACGGGAACACTGAAGCTTTCTTT | few | TRBJ1-1 | NA | TRBV5-1
CASSLDDGGQEQYF | TGCGCCAGCAGCTTGGATGACGGGGGGCAAGAGCAGTACTTC | NA | TRBJ2-7 | NA | TRBV5-1
CSVGGQGVTFF | TGCAGCGTTGGAGGACAGGGTGTCACTTTCTTT | NA | TRBJ1-1 | TRBD1 | TRBV29-1
CASSSDRRGYGYTF | TGTGCCAGCAGTTCCGACAGGCGGGGCTATGGCTACACCTTC | NA | TRBJ1-2 | NA | TRBV6-2/TRBV6-3
CASSAGAGGFSYNEQFF | TGTGCCAGCAGCGCCGGGGCAGGCGGTTTTAGCTACAATGAGCAGTTCTTC | NA | TRBJ2-1 | NA | TRBV7-9
CASSLKGSEFPPEGYTF | TGTGCCAGCAGCTTAAAGGGCAGCGAGTTCCCCCCGGAGGGCTACACCTTC | NA | TRBJ1-2 | NA | TRBV7-8
CASRGTAHLGSGANVLTF | TGTGCCAGCAGGGGGACCGCCCACCTGGGTTCTGGGGCCAACGTCCTGACTTTC | few | TRBJ2-6 | NA | TRBV6-1
CSAPHSGGPEEQYF | TGCAGTGCCCCTCACAGCGGGGGGCCGGAGGAGCAGTACTTC | NA | TRBJ2-5 | TRBD2 | TRBV20-1
CATSDPYALQSYEQYF | TGTGCCACCAGTGACCCCTATGCCCTACAAAGCTACGAGCAGTACTTC | NA | TRBJ2-7 | NA | TRBV24-1
CASSKAQGLWGTEAFF | TGCGCCAGCAGCAAGGCACAGGGGTTGTGGGGGACTGAAGCTTTCTTT | few | TRBJ1-1 | TRBD1 | TRBV5-1
CAWGEGNYEQYF | TGTGCCTGGGGTGAAGGGAACTACGAGCAGTACTTC | NA | TRBJ2-7 | NA | TRBV30
CASRPWDRGYSNQPQHF | TGTGCCAGCAGGCCCTGGGACAGGGGATATAGCAATCAGCCCCAGCATTTT | NA | TRBJ1-5 | TRBD1 | TRBV28
CASSFALAGGDEQYF | TGTGCCAGCAGTTTTGCCCTAGCGGGGGGCGACGAGCAGTACTTC | few | TRBJ2-7 | TRBD2 | TRBV6-5
CASSLRALGGNTIYF | TGTGCCAGCAGTTTACGGGCCCTGGGTGGAAACACCATATATTTT | once | TRBJ1-3 | NA | TRBV12-3/TRBV12-4
CASTDLTGDYGYTF | TGTGCCAGCACAGATCTGACTGGGGACTATGGCTACACCTTC | NA | TRBJ1-2 | NA | TRBV3-1
CASSHAERQETQYF | TGTGCCAGCAGCCACGCAGAGAGACAAGAGACCCAGTACTTC | NA | TRBJ2-5 | NA | TRBV14
CVSSLDRGYEQYF | TGTGTCAGCAGTTTAGACCGGGGCTACGAGCAGTACTTC | few | TRBJ2-7 | NA | TRBV12-3/TRBV12-4
CASSDRGRALGDEQFF | TGTGCCAGCAGTGATCGTGGCAGGGCCCTTGGGGATGAGCAGTTCTTC | NA | TRBJ2-1 | NA | TRBV6-4
CSAQTVRTGANVLTF | TGCAGCGCCCAGACGGTCCGAACTGGGGCCAACGTCCTGACTTTC | many | TRBJ2-6 | NA | TRBV29-1
CASNSRLGYNEQFF | TGTGCCAGCAATTCTCGTCTGGGCTACAATGAGCAGTTCTTC | few | TRBJ2-1 | NA | TRBV12-3/TRBV12-4
CASSPLGVRNQPQHF | TGTGCCAGCAGCCCCTTAGGGGTGCGCAATCAGCCCCAGCATTTT | few | TRBJ1-5 | NA | TRBV11-3
CASSQDWGDEQFF | TGTGCCAGCAGCCAAGATTGGGGAGACGAGCAGTTCTTC | few | TRBJ2-1 | NA | TRBV14
CASSFRLEQYF | TGTGCCAGCAGTTTCAGGCTCGAGCAGTACTTC | few | TRBJ2-7 | NA | TRBV28
CASRLTTSTDTQYF | TGTGCCAGCAGACTTACTACCAGCACAGATACGCAGTATTTT | few | TRBJ2-3 | NA | TRBV3-1
CATSKDGSGNTIYF | TGTGCCACCAGCAAGGACGGCTCTGGAAACACCATATATTTT | NA | TRBJ1-3 | NA | TRBV15
CASILRRGSRTEAFF | TGTGCCAGTATCCTCCGCCGGGGGTCTAGAACTGAAGCTTTCTTT | NA | TRBJ1-1 | NA | TRBV19
CASSLGTSGGARNEQFF | TGTGCCAGCAGCTTAGGGACTAGCGGGGGGGCAAGAAATGAGCAGTTCTTC | few | TRBJ2-1 | TRBD2 | TRBV7-8
CATSRELGGEATEAFF | TGTGCCACCAGCAGAGAGTTGGGAGGGGAGGCCACTGAAGCTTTCTTT | NA | TRBJ1-1 | NA | TRBV15
CASSPRDRGTEETQYF | TGTGCCAGCAGTCCCCGGGACAGGGGAACCGAAGAGACCCAGTACTTC | few | TRBJ2-5 | TRBD1 | TRBV12-3/TRBV12-4
CAWKLAGSYNEQFF | TGTGCCTGGAAATTAGCGGGTTCCTACAATGAGCAGTTCTTC | NA | TRBJ2-1 | TRBD2 | TRBV30
CASSASPGQGGKNIQYF | TGTGCCAGCAGCGCTTCACCGGGACAGGGTGGCAAAAACATTCAGTACTTC | NA | TRBJ2-4 | TRBD1 | TRBV7-9
CASSKRLTRNIQYF | TGTGCCAGCAGTAAAAGGCTGACCAGGAACATTCAGTACTTC | few | TRBJ2-4 | NA | TRBV2
CASSSTAGTVYNEQFF | TGTGCCAGCAGCTCGACGGCTGGGACGGTATACAATGAGCAGTTCTTC | few | TRBJ2-1 | NA | TRBV5-5
CSSLRTSGTDTQYF | TGCAGCTCACTTCGGACTAGCGGCACAGATACGCAGTATTTT | NA | TRBJ2-3 | TRBD2 | TRBV29-1
CASSPRGLGDTEAFF | TGTGCCAGCAGCCCACGCGGGCTAGGGGACACTGAAGCTTTCTTT | NA | TRBJ1-1 | NA | TRBV13
CASSIPGQGQETQYF | TGTGCCAGCAGCATCCCGGGACAGGGGCAAGAGACCCAGTACTTC | many | TRBJ2-5 | TRBD1 | TRBV5-5
CASSFNPQETQYF | TGCGCCAGCAGCTTTAACCCCCAAGAGACCCAGTACTTC | NA | TRBJ2-5 | NA | TRBV5-1
CASSALADLLDEQFF | TGTGCCAGCAGTGCCCTAGCGGACCTACTCGATGAGCAGTTCTTC | NA | TRBJ2-1 | TRBD2 | TRBV25-1
CSVEATRRGTSVMDTQYF | TGCAGCGTTGAAGCTACGAGGCGCGGGACTAGCGTCATGGATACGCAGTATTTT | NA | TRBJ2-3 | TRBD2 | TRBV29-1
CAWSAGQNYGYTF | TGTGCCTGGAGTGCGGGACAGAACTATGGCTACACCTTC | NA | TRBJ1-2 | TRBD1 | TRBV30